These 24 T cell receptor beta chains came from one sample sequenced in a study of beta chain features in type 1 diabetes. For these TCRs, the target antigens are not known. Expressed TCRB transcripts were sequenced because the isolated RNA had all been reverse transcribed beforehand. Generated by immunoSEQ multiplex PCR, the TCRdb table keeps only in-frame clones and is missing some. This table has around 710,000 clones, around 11% appearing once. Whole-study results and caveats: For Type 1 diabetes patients, all four CD4+ subsets carried TCRB CDR3s that were moderately but significantly shorter.

Sequenced: naive CD4+ T cells from blood. These receptors originate from a man aged 25-45 years with type 1 diabetes.

This clone turned up a few times. The chain is built from TRBV7-2 and TRBJ1-3; D is uncertain. The V end was cut by 5 bases, the J end by 4 bases, with 15 bases between. The CDR3 is 15 amino acids. Per the germline V gene, CDR1 is SGHTA and CDR2 is FQGNSA. The CDR3 bases are TGTGCCAGCAGCCCATGGGCGGCCGACGGAAACACCATATATTTT. Its translation: CASSPWAADGNTIYF.

The chain joins TRBV11-2 to TRBJ2-1, with unresolved D. Trimming removed 5 bases from V and 3 bases from J, with 14 bases in between. Germline V CDR1 and CDR2: SGHAT, FQNNGV. This CDR3 has 15 residues. The CDR3 here is CASSPRAHVYNEQFF. The CDR3 region has the DNA TGTGCCAGCAGCCCCCGGGCGCACGTCTACAATGAGCAGTTCTTC.

The chain employs TRBV11-2 and TRBJ2-1; maybe TRBD2 (6 bases). The CDR3 is made up of 16 amino acids. V was shortened by 2 bases and J by 5 bases, with 16 bases between the two germline ends. The germline V gene has CDR1 SGHAT and CDR2 FQNNGV. CDR3 protein: CASSLNPSEIDNEQFF. In DNA form, the CDR3 reads TGTGCCAGCAGCTTAAATCCTAGCGAAATAGACAATGAGCAGTTCTTC.

The rearrangement uses TRBV14 and TRBJ2-3, with D hard to call. This CDR3 is 13 amino acids long. The V and J ends lost 0 bases and 4 bases respectively, with 5 bases between them. The V gene's germline CDR1 is SGHDN and CDR2 FVKESK. The CDR3 bases are TGTGCCAGCAGCCAAGACTGGTCAGATACGCAGTATTTT. The encoded protein is CASSQDWSDTQYF. The complete variable domain, with remaining parts taken from reference TRBV14 and TRBJ2-3, reads EAGVTQFPSHSVIEKGQTVTLRCDPISGHDNLYWYRRVMGKEIKFLLHFVKESKQDESGMPNNRFLAERTGGTYSTLKVQPAELEDSGVYFCASSQDWSDTQYFGPGTRLTVL.

CDR3 nucleotides: TGTGCCAGCTCACCACTCAGGGGGAATAGCTATGGCTACACCTTC. It yields the protein CASSPLRGNSYGYTF. The chain has TRBV18 and TRBJ1-2; 7 nucleotides match TRBD1. The CDR3 runs 15 residues. The germline gives CDR1 KGHSH, CDR2 LQKENI. The V segment lost 1 base and the J segment 4 bases; nucleotides outside the gene matches: 6.

This clone was counted a few times. The chain couples TRBV7-2 to TRBJ1-6; TRBD1 matches 8 bases. Germline V CDR1 and CDR2: SGHTA, FQGNSA. The CDR3 runs 15 residues. V lost 5 bases to trimming and J lost 7 bases; unmatched junction nucleotides: 7. The CDR3 spells CASSQDRVVNSPLHF. The CDR3 bases are TGTGCCAGCAGCCAGGACAGGGTGGTGAATTCACCCCTCCACTTT.

This clone has at least ten counts. J is TRBJ1-4 and V is TRBV9; weak D call: TRBD1 (5 bases). Per the germline V gene, CDR1 is SGDLS and CDR2 is YYNGEE. The CDR3 is made up of 15 amino acids. The germline V and J ends were trimmed by 4 bases and 6 bases, with 16 bases remaining between them. The CDR3 is CASSLGPKEDEKLFF. For the CDR3, the DNA is TGTGCCAGCAGCCTGGGACCCAAGGAAGATGAAAAACTGTTTTTT.

The V gene is TRBV6-5, the J gene TRBJ1-2; D uncertain. CDR1 is MNHEY, CDR2 SVGAGI, per germline. Trimming stripped 6 bases from V and 5 bases from J, with 13 bases between. This CDR3 has 13 amino acids. Written as DNA, the CDR3 is TGTGCCAGCAGGAAAATAACGGCTTATGGCTACACCTTC. Translating gives CASRKITAYGYTF.

The chain is built from TRBV13 and TRBJ2-7; 10 bases are shared with TRBD1. CDR3 length: 16 amino acids. The germline gives CDR1 PRHDT, CDR2 FYEKMQ (reference sequence). Germline trimming cut 1 base from V and 7 bases from J; bases unmatched to any gene: 10. The CDR3 coding sequence is TGTGCCAGCAGCTTAGCTCCGGGACAGGGGTTTAGGGAGCAGTACTTC. Protein sequence: CASSLAPGQGFREQYF.

This clone was picked up a small number of times. The chain uses TRBV5-6 and TRBJ2-7; 8 positions agree with TRBD1. Germline assignment: CDR1 SGHDT and CDR2 YYEEEE. J was trimmed by 7 bases and V by 4 bases; bases with no gene match: 10. The CDR3 loop spans 14 amino acids. CDR3 sequence: CASSSGQGTGEQYF. The CDR3 DNA sequence: TGTGCCAGCAGCAGCGGACAGGGTACTGGTGAGCAGTACTTC.

V usage is TRBV29-1 and J usage is TRBJ2-5; a weak D match, TRBD2 (5 bases). CDR1 and CDR2 from the germline V gene are SQVTM and ANQGSEA. This CDR3 comprises 13 residues. The V end was cut by 4 bases, the J end by 2 bases, with 11 bases between. CDR3 DNA: TGCAGCGTTGGGAGCAGGACTCAAGAGACCCAGTACTTC. Translation gives CSVGSRTQETQYF. The full variable domain, in which reference TRBV29-1 and TRBJ2-5 provide the parts outside the CDR3, is SAVISQKPSRDICQRGTSLTIQCQVDSQVTMMFWYRQQPGQSLTLIATANQGSEATYESGFVIDKFPISRPNLTFSTLTVSNMSPEDSSIYLCSVGSRTQETQYFGPGTRLLVL.

This clone was recorded a few times. The chain is built from TRBV7-2 and TRBJ2-4; 14 bases match TRBD2. Germline CDR1 SGHTA, CDR2 FQGNSA. V lost 6 bases to trimming and J lost 9 bases; unmatched junction nucleotides: 4. The CDR3 totals 14 residues. CDR3 coding DNA: TGTGCCAGCAGAGGACTAGCGGGGGGAACCATTCAGTACTTC. It translates to CASRGLAGGTIQYF.

The chain links TRBV14 to TRBJ1-1; D unclear. The CDR3 covers 14 residues. Trimming pared 4 bases from V and 1 base from J, leaving 10 bases between. The V gene's germline CDR1 is SGHDN and CDR2 FVKESK. DNA for the CDR3: TGTGCCAGCAGCCCCCTCGGTGGGAACACTGAAGCTTTCTTT. This translates into CASSPLGGNTEAFF.

The V and J genes are TRBV5-5 and TRBJ2-5; 9 nucleotides agree with TRBD1. Trimming took 5 bases from V and 5 from J; bases not matched to a gene: 7. Germline V gene lookup returns CDR1 SGHKS and CDR2 YYEKEE (reference sequence). The CDR3 runs 14 residues. CDR3 sequence (DNA): TGTGCCAGCAGTACGGACAGGGGAGGGGAGACCCAGTACTTC. This translates into CASSTDRGGETQYF.

This clone was seen a few times. The V and J genes are TRBV27 and TRBJ1-6, with 7 bases lining up with TRBD1. With 6 bases clipped from V and 7 bases from J, the junction kept 3 bases outside the gene matches. Germline V CDR1 and CDR2: MNHEY, SMNVEV (reference sequence). This CDR3 has 13 amino acids. Here the CDR3 DNA reads TGTGCCAGCAGAGGACAGGAAAATTCACCCCTCCACTTT. Its protein is CASRGQENSPLHF.

This clone was counted between two and nine times. The V call is TRBV4-2, the J call TRBJ1-2; 9 bases are shared with TRBD1. The germline CDR1 and CDR2 sequences are LGHNA and YNFKEQ. V gave up 3 bases and J gave up 6 bases; unmatched junction bases: 11. The CDR3 is made up of 16 amino acids. This CDR3 reads CASSHTGTGKLDGYTF. The CDR3 coding sequence is TGTGCCAGCAGCCACACCGGGACAGGGAAACTAGATGGCTACACCTTC.

This clone was picked up a small number of times. CDR3 coding DNA: TGTGCCTGGAGGATACAGGGGGCATCCTATGGCTACACCTTC. This translates into CAWRIQGASYGYTF. The chain is built from TRBV30 and TRBJ1-2; 9 bases are a match to TRBD1. CDR3 size: 14 residues. Germline CDR1 and CDR2: GTSNPN and SVGIG (reference sequence). With 3 bases clipped from V and 4 bases from J, the junction kept 6 bases outside the gene matches.

This clone showed up just a few times. V usage is TRBV7-9 and J usage is TRBJ1-4; 7 bases map to TRBD1. Trimming at V came to 5 bases and at J to 8 bases, leaving 8 bases not matched to a gene. CDR1 is SEHNR, CDR2 FQNEAQ, per germline (reference sequence). The CDR3 is 14 residues long. The CDR3 sequence: CASSRQGVGEKLFF. In DNA, the CDR3 is TGTGCCAGCAGCCGACAGGGTGTGGGGGAAAAACTGTTTTTT. The full variable domain, its missing parts supplied by reference TRBV7-9 and TRBJ1-4, is DTGVSQNPRHKITKRGQNVTFRCDPISEHNRLYWYRQTLGQGPEFLTYFQNEAQLEKSRLLSDRFSAERPKGSFSTLEIQRTEQGDSAMYLCASSRQGVGEKLFFGSGTQLSVL.

There are a few counts of this clone. This chain uses TRBV5-1 with TRBJ1-2; 11 nucleotides match TRBD1. V was clipped by 4 bases and J by 2 bases; unmatched bases: 7. This CDR3 comprises 16 residues. CDR1 SGHRS and CDR2 YFSETQ come from the germline V gene. The CDR3 sequence is CASSLAGDRGNYGYTF. The CDR3 DNA follows: TGCGCCAGCAGCCTGGCTGGGGACAGGGGGAACTATGGCTACACCTTC.

The chain links TRBV29-1 to TRBJ2-5; TRBD1 aligns across 8 bases. This CDR3 region has 14 residues. Germline V CDR1 and CDR2: SQVTM, ANQGSEA. Unmatched junction bases numbered 10, after V lost 7 bases and J lost 3 bases. The CDR3 nucleotides are TGCAGCGGCCGCTCTCAGACAGGGGAAGAGACCCAGTACTTC. Its translation: CSGRSQTGEETQYF.

This clone was observed a handful of times. V and J are TRBV9 and TRBJ2-5; TRBD2 matches at 10 bases. V trimming: 4 bases; J trimming: 3 bases; junction bases outside the gene matches: 12. Germline assignment: CDR1 SGDLS and CDR2 YYNGEE. CDR3 length: 17 amino acids. CDR3 loop: CASSSKGTSGVKETQYF. CDR3 in DNA: TGTGCCAGCAGCTCAAAGGGCACTAGCGGGGTTAAAGAGACCCAGTACTTC. The entire variable domain, with the rest obtained from reference TRBV9 and TRBJ2-5, is as follows: DSGVTQTPKHLITATGQRVTLRCSPRSGDLSVYWYQQSLDQGLQFLIQYYNGEERAKGNILERFSAQQFPDLHSELNLSSLELGDSALYFCASSSKGTSGVKETQYFGPGTRLLVL.

This clone appeared a few times. CDR3 loop: CASSLDWQPNTEAFF. CDR3 sequence (DNA): TGCGCCAGCAGCTTGGATTGGCAGCCGAACACTGAAGCTTTCTTT. The rearrangement uses TRBV5-1 and TRBJ1-1, with D unresolved. V was pared by 0 bases and J by 1 base, with 10 bases between. The length of the CDR3 is 15 residues. Germline V gene data show CDR1 as SGHRS and CDR2 as YFSETQ.

This clone showed up just a few times. J is TRBJ1-5 and V is TRBV9, with unresolved D. CDR1 SGDLS and CDR2 YYNGEE come from the germline V gene. V lost 3 bases to trimming and J lost 0 bases, with 10 bases between them. This CDR3 spans 15 amino acids. This CDR3 reads CASSAGVDSNQPQHF. Written as DNA, the CDR3 is TGTGCCAGCAGCGCCGGAGTGGATAGCAATCAGCCCCAGCATTTT. Complete variable domain (other parts from reference TRBV9 and TRBJ1-5): DSGVTQTPKHLITATGQRVTLRCSPRSGDLSVYWYQQSLDQGLQFLIQYYNGEERAKGNILERFSAQQFPDLHSELNLSSLELGDSALYFCASSAGVDSNQPQHFGDGTRLSIL.

The chain has TRBV9 and TRBJ2-1; 9 bases match TRBD1. The J segment lost 4 bases and the V segment lost 0 bases, leaving 5 bases of the junction unmatched. The CDR3 contains 16 residues. CDR1 and CDR2 (germline): SGDLS, YYNGEE. CDR3: CASSVEGQGSYNEQFF. The CDR3 coding sequence is TGTGCCAGCAGCGTAGAGGGACAGGGCTCGTACAATGAGCAGTTCTTC.